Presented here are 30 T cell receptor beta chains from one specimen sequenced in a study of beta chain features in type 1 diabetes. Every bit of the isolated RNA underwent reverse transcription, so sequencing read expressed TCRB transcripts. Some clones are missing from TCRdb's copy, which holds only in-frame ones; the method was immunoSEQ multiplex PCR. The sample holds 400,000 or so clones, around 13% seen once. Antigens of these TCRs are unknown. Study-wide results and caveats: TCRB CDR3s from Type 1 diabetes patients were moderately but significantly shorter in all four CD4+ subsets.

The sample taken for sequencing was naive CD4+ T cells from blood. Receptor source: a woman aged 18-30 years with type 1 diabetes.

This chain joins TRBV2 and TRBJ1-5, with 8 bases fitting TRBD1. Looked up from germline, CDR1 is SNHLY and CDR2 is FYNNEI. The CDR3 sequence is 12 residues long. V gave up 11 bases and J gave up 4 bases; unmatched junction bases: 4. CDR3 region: CAAGQANQPQHF. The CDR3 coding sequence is TGTGCCGCGGGACAGGCAAATCAGCCCCAGCATTTT.

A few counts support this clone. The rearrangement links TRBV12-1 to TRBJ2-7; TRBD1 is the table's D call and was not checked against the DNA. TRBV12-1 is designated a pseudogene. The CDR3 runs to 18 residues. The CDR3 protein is CASSFGGCRLVTPYEQYF. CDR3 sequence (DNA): TGTGCCAGCAGCTTTGGGGGCTGTCGGCTAGTAACCCCCTACGAGCAGTACTTC.

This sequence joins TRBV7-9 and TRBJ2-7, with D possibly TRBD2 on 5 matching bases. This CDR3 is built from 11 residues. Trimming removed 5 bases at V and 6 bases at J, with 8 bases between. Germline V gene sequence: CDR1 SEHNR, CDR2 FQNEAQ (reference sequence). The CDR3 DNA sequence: TGTGCCAGCAGCGAGGGAAGCGAGCAGTACTTC. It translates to CASSEGSEQYF.

CDR3 in amino acids: CASSQEADRNGLAYEQYF. Here the CDR3 DNA reads TGCGCCAGCAGCCAAGAAGCGGACAGAAATGGACTAGCCTACGAGCAGTACTTC. The rearrangement uses TRBV4-3 and TRBJ2-7; weak D call: TRBD2 (7 bases). V was cut by 0 bases and J by 2 bases, with 20 bases left in between. This CDR3 is 18 amino acids long. CDR1 is LGHNA, CDR2 YSLEER, per germline.

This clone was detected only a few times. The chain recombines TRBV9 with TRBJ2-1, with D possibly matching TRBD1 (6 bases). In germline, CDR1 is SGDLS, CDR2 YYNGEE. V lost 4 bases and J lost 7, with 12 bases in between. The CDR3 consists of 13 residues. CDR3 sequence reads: CASSSRQANEQFF. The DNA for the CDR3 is TGTGCCAGCAGCTCTCGACAGGCTAATGAGCAGTTCTTC.

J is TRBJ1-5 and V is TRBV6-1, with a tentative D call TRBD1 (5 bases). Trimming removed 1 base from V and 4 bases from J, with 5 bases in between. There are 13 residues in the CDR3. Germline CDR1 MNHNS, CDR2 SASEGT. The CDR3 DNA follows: TGTGCCAGCAGTGAAGACAGGAATCAGCCCCAGCATTTT. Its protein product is CASSEDRNQPQHF.

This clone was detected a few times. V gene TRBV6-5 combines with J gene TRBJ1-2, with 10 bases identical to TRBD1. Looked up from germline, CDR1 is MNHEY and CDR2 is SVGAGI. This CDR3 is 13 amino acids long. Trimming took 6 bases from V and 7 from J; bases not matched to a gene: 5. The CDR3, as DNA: TGTGCCAGCAGCCCAGGACAGGGGGGTGGCTACACCTTC. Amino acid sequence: CASSPGQGGGYTF.

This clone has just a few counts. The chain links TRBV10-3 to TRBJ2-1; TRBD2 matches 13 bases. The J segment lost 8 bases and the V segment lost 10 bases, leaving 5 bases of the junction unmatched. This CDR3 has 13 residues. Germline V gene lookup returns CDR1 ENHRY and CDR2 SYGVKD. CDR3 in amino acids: CATGTSGIDEQFF. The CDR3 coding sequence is TGTGCCACCGGGACTAGCGGGATTGATGAGCAGTTCTTC.

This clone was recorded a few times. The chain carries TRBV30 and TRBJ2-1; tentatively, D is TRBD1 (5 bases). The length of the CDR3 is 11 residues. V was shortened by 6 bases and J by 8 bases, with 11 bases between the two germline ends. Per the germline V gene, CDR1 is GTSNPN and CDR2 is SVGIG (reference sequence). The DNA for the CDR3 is TGTGCCTGCGCCCGACAGCATGAGCAGTTCTTC. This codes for CACARQHEQFF.

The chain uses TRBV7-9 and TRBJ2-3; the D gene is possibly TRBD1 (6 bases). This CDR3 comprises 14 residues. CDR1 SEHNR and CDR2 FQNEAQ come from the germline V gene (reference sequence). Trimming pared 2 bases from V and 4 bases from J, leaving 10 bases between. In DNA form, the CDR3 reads TGTGCCAGCAGCTTACTCACAGGGTCAGATACGCAGTATTTT. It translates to CASSLLTGSDTQYF.

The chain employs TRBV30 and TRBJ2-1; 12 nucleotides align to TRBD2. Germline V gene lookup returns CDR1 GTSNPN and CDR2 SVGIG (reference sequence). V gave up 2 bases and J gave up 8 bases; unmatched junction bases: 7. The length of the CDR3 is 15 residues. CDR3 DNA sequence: TGTGCCTGGAGTCCCCCGGGACTAGCGGGCGATGAGCAGTTCTTC. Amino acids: CAWSPPGLAGDEQFF.

The CDR3: CASSLVDYGYTF. CDR3 bases: TGTGCCAGCAGCTTAGTCGACTATGGCTACACCTTC. The V and J genes are TRBV7-2 and TRBJ1-2; no clear D gene. Looked up from germline, CDR1 is SGHTA and CDR2 is FQGNSA. V was trimmed by 1 base and J by 3 bases, leaving 3 bases between them. This CDR3 contains 12 residues.

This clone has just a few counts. CDR3 DNA: TGTGCCAGCAGGGAACTAGCGGCGATGGGCGAGCAGTACTTC. This translates into CASRELAAMGEQYF. This rearrangement joins TRBV7-9 to TRBJ2-7, with TRBD2 matching over 8 bases. Germline CDR1 is SEHNR and CDR2 is FQNEAQ (reference sequence). With 6 bases clipped from V and 6 bases from J, the junction kept 10 bases outside the gene matches. The CDR3 totals 14 residues.

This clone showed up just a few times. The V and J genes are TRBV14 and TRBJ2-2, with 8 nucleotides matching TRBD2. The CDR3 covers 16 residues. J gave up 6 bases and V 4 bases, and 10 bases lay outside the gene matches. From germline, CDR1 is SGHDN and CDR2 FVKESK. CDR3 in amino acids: CASSLLETSVPGELFF. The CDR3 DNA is TGTGCCAGCAGCCTACTTGAGACTAGCGTCCCCGGGGAGCTGTTTTTT.

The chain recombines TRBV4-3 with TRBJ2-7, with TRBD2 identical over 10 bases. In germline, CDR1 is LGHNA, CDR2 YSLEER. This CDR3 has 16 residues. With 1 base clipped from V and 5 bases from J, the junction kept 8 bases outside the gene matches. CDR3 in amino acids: CASSQVDLAGAHEQYF. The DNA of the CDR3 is TGCGCCAGCAGCCAAGTCGATCTAGCGGGAGCTCACGAGCAGTACTTC.

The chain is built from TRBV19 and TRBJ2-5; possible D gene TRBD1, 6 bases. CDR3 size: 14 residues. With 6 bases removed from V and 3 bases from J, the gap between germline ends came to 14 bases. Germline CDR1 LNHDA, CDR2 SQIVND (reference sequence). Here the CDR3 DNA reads TGTGCCAGTAGCAGCCGGGACACCGAAGAGACCCAGTACTTC. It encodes CASSSRDTEETQYF.

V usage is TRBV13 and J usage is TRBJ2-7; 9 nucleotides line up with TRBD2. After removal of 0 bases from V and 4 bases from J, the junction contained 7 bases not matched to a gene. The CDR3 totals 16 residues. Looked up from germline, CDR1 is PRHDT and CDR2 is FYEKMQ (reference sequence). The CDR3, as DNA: TGTGCCAGCAGCTTAGGACGCGGGAGGGCCGCTTACGAGCAGTACTTC. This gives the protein CASSLGRGRAAYEQYF.

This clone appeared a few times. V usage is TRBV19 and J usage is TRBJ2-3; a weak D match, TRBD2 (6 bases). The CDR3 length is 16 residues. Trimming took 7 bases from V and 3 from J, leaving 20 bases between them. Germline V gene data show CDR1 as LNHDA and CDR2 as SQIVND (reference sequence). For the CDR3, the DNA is TGTGCCAGTAACTCGCCCTCAGCAGGGACTACAGATACGCAGTATTTT. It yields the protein CASNSPSAGTTDTQYF. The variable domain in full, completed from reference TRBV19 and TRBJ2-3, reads DGGITQSPKYLFRKEGQNVTLSCEQNLNHDAMYWYRQDPGQGLRLIYYSQIVNDFQKGDIAEGYSVSREKKESFPLTVTSAQKNPTAFYLCASNSPSAGTTDTQYFGPGTRLTVL.

The CDR3 is CASSPGQGTLNTEAFF. Written as DNA, the CDR3 is TGTGCCAGCTCACCTGGACAGGGTACATTGAACACTGAAGCTTTCTTT. The chain uses TRBV18 and TRBJ1-1; the match to TRBD1 covers 8 bases. After removal of 3 bases from V and 0 bases from J, the junction contained 6 bases not matched to a gene. Per the germline V gene, CDR1 is KGHSH and CDR2 is LQKENI. The CDR3 covers 16 residues.

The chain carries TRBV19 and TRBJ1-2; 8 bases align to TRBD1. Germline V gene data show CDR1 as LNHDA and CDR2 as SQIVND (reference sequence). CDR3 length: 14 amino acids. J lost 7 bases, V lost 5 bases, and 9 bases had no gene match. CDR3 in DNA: TGTGCCAGTAGTTCCGACAGGGGAGTATTTGGCTACACCTTC. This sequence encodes CASSSDRGVFGYTF. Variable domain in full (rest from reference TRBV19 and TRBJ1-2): DGGITQSPKYLFRKEGQNVTLSCEQNLNHDAMYWYRQDPGQGLRLIYYSQIVNDFQKGDIAEGYSVSREKKESFPLTVTSAQKNPTAFYLCASSSDRGVFGYTFGSGTRLTVV.

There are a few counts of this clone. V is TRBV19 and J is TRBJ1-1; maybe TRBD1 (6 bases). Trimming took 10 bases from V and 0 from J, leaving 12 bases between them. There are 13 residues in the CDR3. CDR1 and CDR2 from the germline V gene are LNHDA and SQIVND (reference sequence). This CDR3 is CATMTGLNTEAFF. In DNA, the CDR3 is TGTGCCACCATGACAGGTTTGAACACTGAAGCTTTCTTT. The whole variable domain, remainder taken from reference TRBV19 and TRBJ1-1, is DGGITQSPKYLFRKEGQNVTLSCEQNLNHDAMYWYRQDPGQGLRLIYYSQIVNDFQKGDIAEGYSVSREKKESFPLTVTSAQKNPTAFYLCATMTGLNTEAFFGQGTRLTVV.

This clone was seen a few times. The CDR3 region has the DNA TGTGCCAGCAGCATGACACCAACCTACGAGCAGTACTTC. Protein sequence: CASSMTPTYEQYF. The rearrangement links TRBV28 to TRBJ2-7; no clear D. This CDR3 comprises 13 residues. Germline V lookup: CDR1 MDHEN, CDR2 SYDVKM. V was clipped by 6 bases and J by 2 bases, with 11 bases between them.

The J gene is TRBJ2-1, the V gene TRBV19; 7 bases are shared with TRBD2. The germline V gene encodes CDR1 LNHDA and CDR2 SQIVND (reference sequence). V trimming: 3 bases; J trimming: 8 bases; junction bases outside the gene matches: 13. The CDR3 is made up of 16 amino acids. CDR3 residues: CASSIPSIGAGDEQFF. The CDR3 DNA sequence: TGTGCCAGTAGTATCCCCTCGATCGGGGCGGGGGATGAGCAGTTCTTC.

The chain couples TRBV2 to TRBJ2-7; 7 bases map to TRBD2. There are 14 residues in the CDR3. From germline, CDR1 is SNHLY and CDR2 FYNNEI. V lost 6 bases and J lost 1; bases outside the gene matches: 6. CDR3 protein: CASRGLVRSYEQYF. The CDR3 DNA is TGTGCCAGCAGAGGACTAGTAAGGTCCTACGAGCAGTACTTC.

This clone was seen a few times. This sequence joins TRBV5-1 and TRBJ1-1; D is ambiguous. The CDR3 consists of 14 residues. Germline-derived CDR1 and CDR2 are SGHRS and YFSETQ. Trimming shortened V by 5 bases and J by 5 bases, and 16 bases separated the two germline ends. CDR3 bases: TGCGCCAGCAGTCCCCTCGGCGGAGGGACTGAAGCTTTCTTT. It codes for CASSPLGGGTEAFF.

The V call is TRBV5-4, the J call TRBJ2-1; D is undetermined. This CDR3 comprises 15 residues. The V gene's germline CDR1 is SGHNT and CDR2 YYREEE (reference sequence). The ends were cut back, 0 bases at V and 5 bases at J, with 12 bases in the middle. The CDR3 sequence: CASSLEATINNEQFF. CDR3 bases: TGTGCCAGCAGCTTGGAGGCTACTATTAACAATGAGCAGTTCTTC.

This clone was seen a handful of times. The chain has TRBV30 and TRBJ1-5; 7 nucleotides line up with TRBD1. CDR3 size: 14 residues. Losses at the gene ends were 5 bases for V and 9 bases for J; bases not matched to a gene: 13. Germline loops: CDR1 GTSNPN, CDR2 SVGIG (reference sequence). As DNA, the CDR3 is TGTGCCTGGGGTTACGGGACAGAGCCCCGGCCCCAGCATTTT. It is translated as CAWGYGTEPRPQHF. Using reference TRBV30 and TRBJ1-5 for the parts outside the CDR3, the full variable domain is SQTIHQWPATLVQPVGSPLSLECTVEGTSNPNLYWYRQAAGRGLQLLFYSVGIGQISSEVPQNLSASRPQDRQFILSSKKLLLSDSGFYLCAWGYGTEPRPQHFGDGTRLSIL.

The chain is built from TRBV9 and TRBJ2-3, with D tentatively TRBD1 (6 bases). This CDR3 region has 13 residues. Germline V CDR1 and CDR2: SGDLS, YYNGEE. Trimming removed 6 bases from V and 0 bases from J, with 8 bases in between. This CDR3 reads CASTGASTDTQYF. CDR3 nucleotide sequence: TGTGCCAGCACAGGGGCGAGCACAGATACGCAGTATTTT.

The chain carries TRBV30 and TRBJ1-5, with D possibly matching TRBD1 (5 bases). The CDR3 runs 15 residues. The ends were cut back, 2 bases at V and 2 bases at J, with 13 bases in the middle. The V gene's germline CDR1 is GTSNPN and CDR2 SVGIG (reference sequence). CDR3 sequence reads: CAWSFGALGNQPQHF. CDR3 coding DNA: TGTGCCTGGAGTTTTGGGGCCCTCGGCAATCAGCCCCAGCATTTT.

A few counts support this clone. The CDR3 DNA follows: TGTGCCTGGAGATTTAGCGGCACAGATACGCAGTATTTT. As protein: CAWRFSGTDTQYF. The chain links TRBV30 to TRBJ2-3; TRBD2 is a possible D gene (5 bases). Looked up from germline, CDR1 is GTSNPN and CDR2 is SVGIG (reference sequence). V lost 3 bases, J lost 1 base, and 8 bases lay in between. The CDR3 spans 13 residues.